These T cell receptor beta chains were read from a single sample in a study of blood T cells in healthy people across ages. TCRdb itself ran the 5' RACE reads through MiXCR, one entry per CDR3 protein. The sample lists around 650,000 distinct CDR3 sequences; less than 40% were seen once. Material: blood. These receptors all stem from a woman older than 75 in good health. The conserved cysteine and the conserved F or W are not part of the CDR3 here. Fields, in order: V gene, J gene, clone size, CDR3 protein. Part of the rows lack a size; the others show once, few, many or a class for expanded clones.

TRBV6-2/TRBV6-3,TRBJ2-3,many,ASSYSPAVITDTQY
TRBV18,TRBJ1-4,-,ASSPLGQGGEKLF
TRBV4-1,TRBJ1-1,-,ASSRALAAVNTEAF
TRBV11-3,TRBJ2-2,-,ASSLYLTGELF
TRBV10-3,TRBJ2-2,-,AISEQVGLAGGTGELF
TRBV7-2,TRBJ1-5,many,ASSLMGGNSNQPQH
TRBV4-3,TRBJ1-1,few,ASSQDSRGTDEAF
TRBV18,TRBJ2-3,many,ASSPFPSGGHADTQY
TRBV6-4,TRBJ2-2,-,ASSALAGVTNTGELF
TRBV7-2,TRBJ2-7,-,ASSFGQGPYEQY
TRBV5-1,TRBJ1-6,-,ASSSGQGDGSPLH